The 29 T cell receptor beta chains below come from one sample, sequenced in a study of early T cells in non-severe SARS-CoV-2 infection. TCRdb re-called the 5' RACE reads with MiXCR, one entry per CDR3 protein. The sample includes tens of thousands of distinct CDR3 sequences, about 15% seen only once; the top ten take roughly 7.2%. The sequenced sample was whole blood. Every receptor here comes from an adult who was a healthcare worker with PCR-confirmed SARS-CoV-2 infection or an uninfected control (not recorded which).

The chain joins TRBV6-5 to TRBJ1-1, with a weak D call TRBD1 (6 bases). Germline V lookup: CDR1 MNHEY, CDR2 SVGAGI. CDR3 length equals 15 residues. The ends were cut back, 6 bases at V and 2 bases at J, with 16 bases in the middle. The CDR3 nucleotides read TGTGCCAGCAGCCTAAGGGGGGGGCTCAACACTGAAGCTTTCTTT. Translating it yields CASSLRGGLNTEAFF.

A few counts support this clonotype. The chain carries TRBV2 and TRBJ2-7; D is unresolved. This CDR3 has 14 amino acids. Germline V gene lookup returns CDR1 SNHLY and CDR2 FYNNEI. V lost 6 bases, J lost 2 bases, and 14 bases lay in between. The CDR3, as DNA: TGTGCCAGCAGCAACCGACTGGATGCCTACGAGCAGTACTTC. It codes for CASSNRLDAYEQYF.

The chain has TRBV7-9 and TRBJ2-5; D ambiguous. Trimming removed 5 bases from V and 7 bases from J, with 17 bases in between. CDR1 is SEHNR, CDR2 FQNEAQ, per germline (reference sequence). This CDR3 is built from 14 residues. For the CDR3, the DNA is TGTGCCAGCAGCACGCCCCCCCTCCCCGGGACCCAGTACTTC. This sequence encodes CASSTPPLPGTQYF.

This clonotype appeared a few times. V usage is TRBV27 and J usage is TRBJ2-7; 9 bases line up with TRBD2. Looked up from germline, CDR1 is MNHEY and CDR2 is SMNVEV (reference sequence). Trimming cost V 6 bases and J 6 bases; bases outside gene matches: 6. CDR3 length: 13 amino acids. CDR3 sequence (DNA): TGTGCCAGCAGCCTAGCGGGGCCCCGCGAGCAGTACTTC. Protein: CASSLAGPREQYF.

The chain employs TRBV6-6 and TRBJ1-1, with 7 bases that match TRBD1. The CDR3 runs 11 residues. The V segment lost 6 bases and the J segment 8 bases; nucleotides outside the gene matches: 3. Looked up from germline, CDR1 is MNHNY and CDR2 is SVGAGI (reference sequence). This chain's CDR3 is CASSVGQEAFF. CDR3 in DNA: TGTGCCAGCAGCGTGGGACAGGAAGCTTTCTTT.

There are a few counts of this clonotype. The chain has TRBV20-1 and TRBJ2-2; D remains unclear. The CDR3 covers 18 residues. Trimming pared 1 base from V and 2 bases from J, leaving 20 bases between. CDR1 DFQATT and CDR2 SNEGSKA come from the germline V gene (reference sequence). The CDR3 nucleotides are TGCAGTGCTAGAGTAATAACACAGTGGCTTGAAAACACCGGGGAGCTGTTTTTT. Its protein product is CSARVITQWLENTGELFF.

This clonotype was seen more than once but under ten times. The chain combines TRBV30 with TRBJ2-1; no definite D call. This CDR3 contains 13 residues. With 0 bases removed from V and 4 bases from J, the gap between germline ends came to 7 bases. The germline CDR1 and CDR2 sequences are GTSNPN and SVGIG (reference sequence). The CDR3 DNA reads as TGTGCCTGGAGTGTAATAGTGTACAATGAGCAGTTCTTC. Translated: CAWSVIVYNEQFF.

This clonotype was found a few times. The chain carries TRBV11-2 and TRBJ1-1; 8 positions agree with TRBD1. The J segment lost 1 base and the V segment lost 4 bases, leaving 5 bases of the junction unmatched. Per germline, CDR1 SGHAT and CDR2 FQNNGV. The CDR3 runs to 15 residues. The chain's CDR3 is CASSSLTGGNTEAFF. CDR3 coding DNA: TGTGCCAGCAGCTCCCTTACAGGGGGGAACACTGAAGCTTTCTTT.

A few counts support this clonotype. The rearrangement uses TRBV6-9 and TRBJ2-5; 13 positions agree with TRBD2. The germline V gene encodes CDR1 MNHGY and CDR2 SVAAGI. The CDR3 loop spans 17 amino acids. The V gene end was trimmed by 5 bases and the J gene end by 0 bases; junction bases not matched to a gene: 6. This CDR3 is CASSRTSGSRNQETQYF. The CDR3 nucleotides are TGTGCCAGCAGTCGGACTAGCGGGAGTCGCAACCAAGAGACCCAGTACTTC.

This clonotype was detected only a few times. The rearrangement uses TRBV15 and TRBJ2-3; no firm D call. The CDR3 runs to 16 residues. Germline-derived CDR1 and CDR2 are LNHNV and YYDKDF (reference sequence). V dropped 1 base and J dropped 1 base, with 12 bases sitting between them. The DNA of the CDR3 is TGTGCCACCAGCAGAGTTGGCGCTCGGGGCACAGATACGCAGTATTTT. Its translation: CATSRVGARGTDTQYF.

The V gene is TRBV29-1, the J gene TRBJ2-5, with D uncertain. V gave up 6 bases and J gave up 1 base, with 15 bases separating them. Germline V CDR1 and CDR2: SQVTM, ANQGSEA. CDR3 length: 14 residues. CDR3 residues: CSVEPILSQETQYF. Here the CDR3 DNA reads TGCAGCGTGGAACCCATACTTTCCCAAGAGACCCAGTACTTC. The full variable domain, with the rest looked up from reference TRBV29-1 and TRBJ2-5, is SAVISQKPSRDICQRGTSLTIQCQVDSQVTMMFWYRQQPGQSLTLIATANQGSEATYESGFVIDKFPISRPNLTFSTLTVSNMSPEDSSIYLCSVEPILSQETQYFGPGTRLLVL.

This clonotype has more than one count but fewer than ten. CDR3 protein: CASITTGTLNEQFF. DNA for the CDR3: TGTGCCAGCATTACAACTGGGACTCTAAATGAGCAGTTCTTC. The rearrangement joins TRBV2 to TRBJ2-1, with D possibly being TRBD2 (6 bases). The CDR3 spans 14 residues. Germline values: CDR1 SNHLY, CDR2 FYNNEI. V was shortened by 7 bases and J by 7 bases, with 17 bases between the two germline ends.

In its sample, this clonotype was seen many times. The chain uses TRBV12-2 and TRBJ2-7; the table gives TRBD1 as D, unverified against the DNA. TRBV12-2 is annotated as a pseudogene. The CDR3 runs 17 residues. This chain's CDR3 is CASRLVSRDRGAYEQYF. The CDR3 DNA is TGTGCAAGTCGCTTAGTATCTCGGGACAGGGGAGCCTACGAGCAGTACTTC.

The chain joins TRBV20-1 to TRBJ2-1, with no clear D. The CDR3 is 12 amino acids. Germline values: CDR1 DFQATT, CDR2 SNEGSKA (reference sequence). V dropped 6 bases and J dropped 11 bases, with 17 bases sitting between them. The CDR3: CSASDQLVQQFF. The CDR3 DNA reads as TGCAGTGCCAGCGACCAGCTGGTCCAGCAGTTCTTC.

As concerns this clonotype: One junction end does not reproduce the germline sequence, and a read error may be involved. The genes are TRBV4-1 and TRBJ2-2; tentative D call: TRBD2 (5 bases). The V gene's germline CDR1 is MGHRA and CDR2 YSYEKL. The CDR3 runs to 15 residues. CDR3 sequence (DNA): TGCACCAGCAGCCGGGAACCTAGATACACCGGGGAGCTGTTTTTT. Protein product: CTSSREPRYTGELFF.

There are a few counts of this clonotype. In DNA, the CDR3 is TGTGCCAGCAGCTTAGTCAGCGGGATGTACAATGAGCAGTTCTTC. This translates into CASSLVSGMYNEQFF. This chain connects TRBV13 to TRBJ2-1, with 7 bases matching TRBD2. CDR3 length equals 15 residues. The V and J ends lost 1 base and 4 bases, in that order; junction bases with no gene match: 4. Per germline, CDR1 PRHDT and CDR2 FYEKMQ (reference sequence). Complete variable domain (other parts from reference TRBV13 and TRBJ2-1): AAGVIQSPRHLIKEKRETATLKCYPIPRHDTVYWYQQGPGQDPQFLISFYEKMQSDKGSIPDRFSAQQFSDYHSELNMSSLELGDSALYFCASSLVSGMYNEQFFGPGTRLTVL.

This clonotype was seen a few times. The gene calls are TRBV20-1 and TRBJ2-1, with D hard to call. V was pared by 0 bases and J by 8 bases, with 11 bases between. The germline gives CDR1 DFQATT, CDR2 SNEGSKA (reference sequence). The CDR3 runs to 13 residues. The CDR3 loop is CSARDRTDDEQFF. As DNA, the CDR3 is TGCAGTGCTAGAGATCGCACAGACGATGAGCAGTTCTTC.

In this sample, this clonotype turned up a few times. V usage is TRBV6-5 and J usage is TRBJ2-5; D gene ambiguous. Germline-derived CDR1 and CDR2 are MNHEY and SVGAGI. Deletions cut 4 bases from V and 1 base from J, with 10 bases between. CDR3 length equals 14 residues. The CDR3 sequence is CASSSGVGQETQYF. The CDR3 nucleotides read TGTGCCAGCAGTTCTGGGGTCGGCCAAGAGACCCAGTACTTC.

This clonotype has a handful of counts. The V gene is TRBV29-1, the J gene TRBJ1-2; no reliable D call. Deletions cut 7 bases from V and 9 bases from J, with 21 bases between. CDR3 length equals 13 residues. The V gene's germline CDR1 is SQVTM and CDR2 ANQGSEA. The CDR3, as DNA: TGCAGCGGGATGGGGAGCGATGGGGTTAGCTACACCTTC. Translating gives CSGMGSDGVSYTF.

This chain connects TRBV7-9 to TRBJ2-1, with TRBD1 matching 8 bases. CDR1 is SEHNR, CDR2 FQNEAQ, per germline (reference sequence). The length of the CDR3 is 15 residues. Trimming removed 2 bases from V and 5 bases from J; junction bases left unmatched: 5. The CDR3 region has the DNA TGTGCCAGCAGCTTACCGGCAGGGGGCCACAATGAGCAGTTCTTC. It codes for CASSLPAGGHNEQFF. The full variable domain, completed using reference TRBV7-9 and TRBJ2-1, is DTGVSQNPRHKITKRGQNVTFRCDPISEHNRLYWYRQTLGQGPEFLTYFQNEAQLEKSRLLSDRFSAERPKGSFSTLEIQRTEQGDSAMYLCASSLPAGGHNEQFFGPGTRLTVL.

The genes are TRBV5-1 and TRBJ1-1, with TRBD1 matching over 8 bases. The V gene end was trimmed by 5 bases and the J gene end by 2 bases; junction bases not matched to a gene: 5. The germline gives CDR1 SGHRS, CDR2 YFSETQ. The CDR3 is made up of 14 amino acids. CDR3 protein: CASRQQGGNTEAFF. The CDR3 DNA sequence: TGCGCCAGCAGACAACAGGGGGGAAACACTGAAGCTTTCTTT. The complete variable domain, with remaining parts taken from reference TRBV5-1 and TRBJ1-1, reads KAGVTQTPRYLIKTRGQQVTLSCSPISGHRSVSWYQQTPGQGLQFLFEYFSETQRNKGNFPGRFSGRQFSNSRSEMNVSTLELGDSALYLCASRQQGGNTEAFFGQGTRLTVV.

This clonotype was counted only a few times. The rearrangement joins TRBV7-2 to TRBJ1-3; TRBD1 agrees at 7 bases. V shed 5 bases and J 4 bases; nucleotides not matched to a gene: 5. This CDR3 comprises 14 residues. Germline CDR1 reads SGHTA; CDR2 reads FQGNSA. The CDR3: CASSHDRVGNTIYF. In nucleotides, the CDR3 is TGTGCCAGCAGCCATGACAGGGTCGGAAACACCATATATTTT.

CDR3 region: CSAEAGTAGTEAFF. The CDR3 bases are TGCAGTGCAGAAGCCGGGACCGCGGGGACTGAAGCTTTCTTT. V gene TRBV20-1 combines with J gene TRBJ1-1; D is possibly TRBD1 (5 bases). The CDR3 is 14 residues long. Per germline, CDR1 DFQATT and CDR2 SNEGSKA (reference sequence). V shed 6 bases and J shed 5 bases, with 19 bases lying between them.

This clonotype was observed at least ten times. J is TRBJ2-1 and V is TRBV29-1; tentatively, D is TRBD1 (6 bases). Germline V gene data show CDR1 as SQVTM and CDR2 as ANQGSEA. Trimming took off 7 bases at V and 5 bases at J, with 12 bases between the two ends. This CDR3 has 12 amino acids. For the CDR3, the DNA is TGCAGCGGCGGACAGCATAACAATGAGCAGTTCTTC. Translated, it gives CSGGQHNNEQFF.

The table lists this clonotype with many counts. The chain uses TRBV4-1 and TRBJ2-7; D may be TRBD2 (5 bases). The ends were cut back, 0 bases at V and 3 bases at J, with 9 bases in the middle. Germline assignment: CDR1 MGHRA and CDR2 YSYEKL. This CDR3 is built from 14 residues. CDR3 nucleotides: TGCGCCAGCAGCCAAGAGGTAACTAGCTACGAGCAGTACTTC. Translation: CASSQEVTSYEQYF.

This clonotype was found many times. V gene TRBV14 combines with J gene TRBJ1-1, with TRBD1 as a possible D gene (6 bases). The V end was cut by 0 bases, the J end by 2 bases, with 13 bases between. The CDR3 extends over 16 amino acids. From germline, CDR1 is SGHDN and CDR2 FVKESK. This CDR3 is CASSQEWGTLNTEAFF. CDR3 nucleotide sequence: TGTGCCAGCAGCCAAGAGTGGGGGACACTAAACACTGAAGCTTTCTTT. Together with reference TRBV14 and TRBJ1-1, the CDR3 gives the full variable domain: EAGVTQFPSHSVIEKGQTVTLRCDPISGHDNLYWYRRVMGKEIKFLLHFVKESKQDESGMPNNRFLAERTGGTYSTLKVQPAELEDSGVYFCASSQEWGTLNTEAFFGQGTRLTVV.

The table lists this clonotype with a few counts. V is TRBV6-5 and J is TRBJ2-1, with 7 bases that match TRBD1. V shed 8 bases, J shed 4 bases, and the junction held 11 bases outside the gene matches. The germline CDR1 and CDR2 sequences are MNHEY and SVGAGI. CDR3 size: 15 residues. Here the CDR3 DNA reads TGTGCCAGCGGAGGACAGGCGGCACCGTACAATGAGCAGTTCTTC. This encodes CASGGQAAPYNEQFF.

The chain combines TRBV7-2 with TRBJ2-4; no definite D call. The CDR3 extends over 14 amino acids. CDR1 is SGHTA, CDR2 FQGNSA, per germline. V gave up 5 bases and J gave up 0 bases, with 8 bases separating them. This CDR3 reads CASSSPRAKNIQYF. The CDR3 DNA reads TGTGCCAGCAGCAGCCCCCGAGCCAAAAACATTCAGTACTTC.

The rearrangement links TRBV29-1 to TRBJ2-7, with a possible D match to TRBD2 (7 bases). The CDR3 has 12 residues. Between the trimmed V and J ends, which lost 6 bases and 7 bases, there was a span of 16 bases. CDR1 and CDR2 (germline): SQVTM, ANQGSEA. The CDR3 DNA is TGCAGCGTGCCTCGGGGGGCCGGGGAGCAGTACTTC. Translated, it gives CSVPRGAGEQYF.